A selection of T cell receptor beta chains follows, all from one sample in a study of cytomegalovirus exposure and HLA in healthy donors. Repertoires were generated with immunoSEQ multiplex PCR, while TCRdb's copy carries only in-frame clones and drops some. Of approximately 160,000 clones in the sample, roughly four fifths were seen once. Sequencing input: PBMCs. These receptors were obtained from a woman in her thirties or forties in good health and CMV-seronegative. Each CDR3 is given with its conserved first and last residue. The D gene is left open where the match is weak. Clone size is given for some rows only: seen once, a few or many times, or a class if the clone is expanded.

size	length	V	D	J	DNA	CDR3
once	14	TRBV5-5	.	TRBJ1-5	TGTGCCAGCAGCTTGGGGCAGATACATCAGCCCCAGCATTTT	CASSLGQIHQPQHF
.	12	TRBV5-1	TRBD1	TRBJ2-5	TGCGCCAGCGGGACAGATCAAGAGACCCAGTACTTC	CASGTDQETQYF
.	14	TRBV6-1	.	TRBJ2-7	TGTGCCAGCAGTGAAGGCGGTACCTCCTACGAGCAGTACTTC	CASSEGGTSYEQYF
.	17	TRBV18	TRBD2	TRBJ2-3	TGTGCCAGCTCACCATTCACTAGCGGGATTGGCACAGATACGCAGTATTTT	CASSPFTSGIGTDTQYF
.	17	TRBV9	.	TRBJ2-6	TGTGCCAGCAGCGTGGGCCCAGGGGTCACCGGGGCCAACGTCCTGACTTTC	CASSVGPGVTGANVLTF
.	15	TRBV28	.	TRBJ1-1	TGTGCCAGCAGTTCCCCAGCAGGGGTGAACACTGAAGCTTTCTTT	CASSSPAGVNTEAFF
.	17	TRBV2	TRBD2	TRBJ2-3	TGTGCCAGCAGCTCAGCTTTTAGCGGGAGGGCCTCAGATACGCAGTATTTT	CASSSAFSGRASDTQYF
few	16	TRBV6-5	TRBD1	TRBJ2-7	TGTGCCAGCAGTTCCACCGGACAGGGAAGGTCCTACGAGCAGTACTTC	CASSSTGQGRSYEQYF
.	14	TRBV6-5	.	TRBJ2-7	TGTGCCAGCAGTCACAGGGTCGGTTCCTACGAGCAGTACTTC	CASSHRVGSYEQYF
.	13	TRBV2	.	TRBJ2-1	TGTGCCAGCAGTTGGGTCCAGGGGAATGAGCAGTTCTTC	CASSWVQGNEQFF
.	15	TRBV30	.	TRBJ2-3	TGTGCCTGGAGTGTTGGCAGGACTAGCACAGATACGCAGTATTTT	CAWSVGRTSTDTQYF
few	16	TRBV9	.	TRBJ1-3	TGTGCCAGCAGCGTAGATGTCGGTCTACCTGGAAACACCATATATTTT	CASSVDVGLPGNTIYF
.	15	TRBV28	.	TRBJ2-1	TGTGCCAGCATCCCACCCAAGGGAGGACACAATGAGCAGTTCTTC	CASIPPKGGHNEQFF
.	13	TRBV19	.	TRBJ1-1	TGTGCCAGTAGTACGGGACAGAACACTGAAGCTTTCTTT	CASSTGQNTEAFF
medium-sized	16	TRBV9	TRBD1	TRBJ1-1	TGTGCCAGCAGCGTAGATTACAGGGGACTGAACACTGAAGCTTTCTTT	CASSVDYRGLNTEAFF
.	18	TRBV7-6	.	TRBJ2-7	TGTGCCAGCAGAACGGAGAGGCAGATATTCTTGGCTCTCTACGAGCAGTACTTC	CASRTERQIFLALYEQYF
few	15	TRBV7-2	TRBD2	TRBJ2-1	TGTGCCAGCAGCGGGGGGACTAGCGGTTACAATGAGCAGTTCTTC	CASSGGTSGYNEQFF
once	13	TRBV29-1	TRBD2	TRBJ2-3	TGCAGCGTTTTAGCGGGAAGCACAGATACGCAGTATTTT	CSVLAGSTDTQYF
.	13	TRBV19	TRBD1	TRBJ1-2	TGTGCCAGTAGTACCACAGGGGACTATGGCTACACCTTC	CASSTTGDYGYTF
.	16	TRBV11-2	TRBD2	TRBJ2-2	TGTGCCAGCAGCTCAGGGACTAGTTTGGACACCGGGGAGCTGTTTTTT	CASSSGTSLDTGELFF
.	15	TRBV5-4	.	TRBJ2-2	TGTGCCAGCAGCTTGGCTAGCAAGGACACCGGGGAGCTGTTTTTT	CASSLASKDTGELFF
.	17	TRBV5-1	TRBD1	TRBJ1-3	TGCGCCAGCAGCTGGCAGGGACAGGGTGACTCTGGAAACACCATATATTTT	CASSWQGQGDSGNTIYF
.	15	TRBV7-9	.	TRBJ2-7	TGTGCCAGCAGTAAGGGGGGGGCCAGTGACTACGAGCAGTACTTC	CASSKGGASDYEQYF
.	14	TRBV7-9	.	TRBJ2-7	TGTGCCAGCAGTCCAGTTGTCGGTTTCGGGGAGCAGTACTTC	CASSPVVGFGEQYF
.	15	TRBV5-1	TRBD1	TRBJ1-5	TGCGCCAGCAGCTTATCCGGGACAGTGAATCAGCCCCAGCATTTT	CASSLSGTVNQPQHF
.	15	TRBV12-2	.	TRBJ1-4	TGTGCAAGTCGCTTAGCAAGGGGGGGGAGTGAAAAACTGTTTTTT	CASRLARGGSEKLFF
.	18	TRBV11-2	TRBD2	TRBJ2-7	TGTGCCAGCAGCTTAGAACTAGCGGGAGTCTACAGCTCCTACGAGCAGTACTTC	CASSLELAGVYSSYEQYF